This T cell receptor (beta chain) was sequenced during a study of beta chain features in type 1 diabetes. Notes on the study in general: Possibly, sequencing cDNA over-represented cells that had high TCR expression levels. Healthy donors had naive, central memory and Treg TCRB repertoires that appeared less similar than those seen among patients. Type 1 diabetes patients had moderately but significantly shorter TCRB CDR3s in all four CD4+ subsets.

As every portion of the isolated RNA was reverse transcribed, the sequencing read expressed TCRB transcripts. The assay was immunoSEQ multiplex PCR, and TCRdb's table has in-frame clones only and misses some. The sample lists approximately 250,000 clones; around 24% were seen once. From germline, CDR1 is MGHRA and CDR2 YSYEKL. Trimming removed 3 bases at V and 7 bases at J, with 15 bases between. The CDR3 is 14 amino acids. About this clone: Its antigen is unknown.

A single heparinised draw of approximately 0.12 L on average was taken per donor. This sequence was found in a woman aged 25 to 39 with type 1 diabetes. The chain uses TRBV4-1 and TRBJ1-2, with D possibly TRBD1 on 5 matching bases. The sequencing input was naive CD4+ T cells from blood. In DNA form, the CDR3 reads TGCGCCAGCAGCCAGCCTCGGACACGGAGTGGCTACACCTTC. It translates to CASSQPRTRSGYTF.